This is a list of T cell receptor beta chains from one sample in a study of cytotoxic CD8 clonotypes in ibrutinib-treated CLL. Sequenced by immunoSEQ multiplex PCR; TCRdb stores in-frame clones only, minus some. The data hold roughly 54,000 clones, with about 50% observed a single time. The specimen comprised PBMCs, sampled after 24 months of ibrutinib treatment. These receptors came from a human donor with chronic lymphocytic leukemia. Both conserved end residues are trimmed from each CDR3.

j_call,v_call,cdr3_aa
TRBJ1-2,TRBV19,ASSDTGNYGYT
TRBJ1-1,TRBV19,ASSIQGDGNTEAF
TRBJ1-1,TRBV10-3,AISESMNTEAF
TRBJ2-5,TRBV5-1,ASSFVSGQETQY
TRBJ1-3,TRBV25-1,ASSERLGTGNTIY
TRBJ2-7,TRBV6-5,ASREGHRDREY
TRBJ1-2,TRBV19,ASSPHGLNWGRNYGYT
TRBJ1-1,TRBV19,ASSIDRNRNTEAF
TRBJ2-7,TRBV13,ASSRTGSSYEQY
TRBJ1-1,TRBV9,ASSVEGDTEAF
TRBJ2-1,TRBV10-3,AISADPLSGDPNEQF
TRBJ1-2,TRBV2,ASSPMVGYGYT
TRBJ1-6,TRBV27,ASRSGGNSPLH
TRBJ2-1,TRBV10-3,AISDERRGNNEQF
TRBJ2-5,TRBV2,ASSQQRETQY
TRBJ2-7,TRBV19,ASSIVGDYEQY
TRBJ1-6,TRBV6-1,ASSAGAPLH
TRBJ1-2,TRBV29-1,SVNGDRNYGYT
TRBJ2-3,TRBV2,ASSQDGGGTDTQY
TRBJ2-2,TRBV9,ASSVASGGPANTGELF
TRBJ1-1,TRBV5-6,ASSLYTGYEAF
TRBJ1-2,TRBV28,ASSSTRHDT
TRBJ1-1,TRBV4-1,ASSLRSGFNTEAF
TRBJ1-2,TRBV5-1,ASSEIIRTVSYGYT
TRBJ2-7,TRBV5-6,ASSRVGGAYEQY
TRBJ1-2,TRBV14,ASSQDVGLSYGYT
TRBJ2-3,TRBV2,ASSLDSTDTQY
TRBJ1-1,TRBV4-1,ASSPPDRVKRAF
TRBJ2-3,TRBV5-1,ASSLGRTDTQY
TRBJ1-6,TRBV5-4,ASSSDQSPLH
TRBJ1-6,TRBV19,ATRGYNSPLH
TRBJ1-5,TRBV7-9,ASSPQGVNQPQH
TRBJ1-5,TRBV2,ASRRGQPQH
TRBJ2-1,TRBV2,ASSESGAGEQF
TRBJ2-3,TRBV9,ASSRSGASTDTQY
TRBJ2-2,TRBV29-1,SARLAAVNTGELF
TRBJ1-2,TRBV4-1,ASSQGGTTRGGYT
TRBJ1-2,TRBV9,ASSVGVGATGGYT
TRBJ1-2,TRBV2,ASRGLTDLYGYT
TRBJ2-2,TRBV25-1,ASSGTRGWPGELF
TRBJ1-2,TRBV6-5,ASSSPRQGDYGYT
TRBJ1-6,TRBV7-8,ASSLSNSENSPLH